A single sample gave rise to the 5 T cell receptor beta chains below, sequenced in a study of OX40 agonist ivuxolimab in advanced cancers. TCRdb keeps only in-frame clones here, not all; method: immunoSEQ multiplex PCR. The data show approximately 12,000 clones, more than 70% seen once. This sample comprised CD4+ or CD8+ T cells sorted from blood, obtained in a trial of the OX40 agonist ivuxolimab. These receptors all stem from an adult with an advanced solid tumor such as melanoma, head and neck, liver or kidney cancer.

This chain uses TRBV27 with TRBJ2-5, with D unclear. Trimming shortened V by 8 bases and J by 5 bases, and 15 bases separated the two germline ends. Germline CDR1 is MNHEY and CDR2 is SMNVEV (reference sequence). The CDR3 totals 13 residues. CDR3 sequence reads: CASALQTGETQYF. As DNA, the CDR3 is TGTGCCAGCGCCCTTCAAACCGGGGAGACCCAGTACTTC.

This rearrangement joins TRBV2 to TRBJ2-7; 10 bases map to TRBD2. This CDR3 is 13 amino acids long. J gave up 6 bases and V 6 bases, and 5 bases lay outside the gene matches. Per germline, CDR1 SNHLY and CDR2 FYNNEI. The CDR3 sequence is CASRERGGLEQYF. DNA for the CDR3: TGTGCCAGCAGGGAGCGGGGGGGCCTCGAGCAGTACTTC. Combining the CDR3 with reference TRBV2 and TRBJ2-7 gives the whole variable domain EPEVTQTPSHQVTQMGQEVILRCVPISNHLYFYWYRQILGQKVEFLVSFYNNEISEKSEIFDDQFSVERPDGSNFTLKIRSTKLEDSAMYFCASRERGGLEQYFGPGTRLTVT.

V gene TRBV27 combines with J gene TRBJ1-2; maybe TRBD1 (5 bases). V lost 7 bases and J 0 bases, leaving 6 bases between the germline ends. This CDR3 region has 12 residues. Per the germline V gene, CDR1 is MNHEY and CDR2 is SMNVEV (reference sequence). The chain's CDR3 is CASMTANYGYTF. The CDR3 nucleotides read TGTGCCAGCATGACAGCTAACTATGGCTACACCTTC.

J is TRBJ1-4 and V is TRBV27, with D possibly being TRBD1 (6 bases). The V end was cut by 0 bases, the J end by 3 bases, with 14 bases between. Germline values: CDR1 MNHEY, CDR2 SMNVEV (reference sequence). The CDR3 is 17 residues long. This CDR3 is CASSLSAGAKPNEKLFF. CDR3 DNA: TGTGCCAGCAGTTTATCCGCAGGGGCTAAGCCTAATGAAAAACTGTTTTTT.

The genes are TRBV5-1 and TRBJ1-1; 7 bases align to TRBD1. The V gene's germline CDR1 is SGHRS and CDR2 YFSETQ. This CDR3 contains 12 residues. V dropped 4 bases and J dropped 7; count of bases not matched to a gene: 4. DNA for the CDR3: TGCGCCAGCAGCCCGGGACAGAGTGAAGCTTTCTTT. Protein sequence: CASSPGQSEAFF.